These 27 T cell receptor beta chains came from one sample sequenced in a study of shared clonotypes between healthy human individuals. TCRdb's table, derived via immunoSEQ multiplex PCR, lists solely in-frame clones and lacks some. The sample has fewer than 2.5 million clones; roughly 93% are singletons. The sample taken for sequencing was naive CD4+ T cells from PBMCs. The sample's subset: CD45RA+ positively selected. The origin of the receptors is a man aged 18 to 30 in good health. Some clones in this sample may be carry-over from other donors' samples.

This sequence joins TRBV7-3 and TRBJ2-7; D is unresolved. Trimming left V 2 bases short and J 4 bases short, with 9 bases between. Germline V gives CDR1 SGHTA, CDR2 FQGTGA. The CDR3 is made up of 13 amino acids. The CDR3 nucleotides are TGTGCCAGCAGCTTATCAGCATTTTACGAGCAGTACTTC. This sequence encodes CASSLSAFYEQYF.

CDR3 nucleotides: TGTGCCAGCTCACTTATGTCGGCTATAAGGGACAATGAGCAGTTCTTC. This encodes CASSLMSAIRDNEQFF. This sequence joins TRBV18 and TRBJ2-1; unclear D gene. V was clipped by 4 bases and J by 5 bases, with 18 bases between them. There are 16 residues in the CDR3. CDR1 is KGHSH, CDR2 LQKENI, per germline.

The rearrangement uses TRBV5-1 and TRBJ2-1; 11 positions match TRBD2. V shed 0 bases and J 5 bases; nucleotides not matched to a gene: 4. Germline V gene lookup returns CDR1 SGHRS and CDR2 YFSETQ. The CDR3 totals 16 residues. CDR3 protein: CASSLGLAGGHNEQFF. In DNA, the CDR3 is TGCGCCAGCAGCTTGGGGCTAGCGGGAGGACACAATGAGCAGTTCTTC.

A note on this clone: The sample contains more than one DNA sequence encoding this CDR3. The chain has TRBV5-1 and TRBJ2-1; tentatively, D is TRBD2 (6 bases). Germline values: CDR1 SGHRS, CDR2 YFSETQ. V lost 0 bases and J 1 base, leaving 8 bases between the germline ends. The CDR3 covers 15 residues. CDR3 region: CASSLDGGSYNEQFF. The CDR3 DNA sequence: TGCGCCAGCAGCTTGGATGGGGGGTCCTACAATGAGCAGTTCTTC.

This rearrangement joins TRBV5-5 to TRBJ1-5; tentatively, D is TRBD1 (6 bases). In germline, CDR1 is SGHKS, CDR2 YYEKEE (reference sequence). The CDR3 runs 14 residues. The V end lost 1 base, the J end lost 3 bases, and 8 bases lay between the germline ends. CDR3 sequence reads: CASSLTGYNQPQHF. CDR3 DNA sequence: TGTGCCAGCAGCTTGACAGGGTACAATCAGCCCCAGCATTTT.

The rearrangement joins TRBV18 to TRBJ1-2; D possibly corresponds to TRBD1 (5 bases). Germline CDR1 KGHSH, CDR2 LQKENI. The CDR3 length is 15 residues. Trimming left V 3 bases short and J 4 bases short, with 15 bases between. This chain's CDR3 is CASSPTSGTAYGYTF. The CDR3 DNA reads TGTGCCAGCTCACCTACCTCCGGGACCGCCTATGGCTACACCTTC.

This clone was seen once. J is TRBJ1-1 and V is TRBV9; tentatively, D is TRBD1 (5 bases). Deletions cut 0 bases from V and 1 base from J, with 19 bases between. Germline V lookup: CDR1 SGDLS, CDR2 YYNGEE. This CDR3 comprises 18 residues. CDR3 sequence reads: CASSVDLGVGVSNTEAFF. CDR3 sequence (DNA): TGTGCCAGCAGCGTAGACCTAGGAGTGGGGGTTTCGAACACTGAAGCTTTCTTT.

The V gene is TRBV7-9, the J gene TRBJ2-1, with 8 bases lining up with TRBD1. The length of the CDR3 is 15 residues. V was pared by 3 bases and J by 5 bases, with 6 bases of the junction left unmatched. Germline-derived CDR1 and CDR2 are SEHNR and FQNEAQ (reference sequence). Here the CDR3 reads CASSFRDRINNEQFF. DNA of the CDR3: TGTGCCAGCAGCTTCCGGGACAGGATTAACAATGAGCAGTTCTTC. The whole variable domain, remainder taken from reference TRBV7-9 and TRBJ2-1, is DTGVSQNPRHKITKRGQNVTFRCDPISEHNRLYWYRQTLGQGPEFLTYFQNEAQLEKSRLLSDRFSAERPKGSFSTLEIQRTEQGDSAMYLCASSFRDRINNEQFFGPGTRLTVL.

DNA of the CDR3: TGTGCCAGCAGTCCCTCCCGGGCAACTAATGAAAAACTGTTTTTT. It is translated as CASSPSRATNEKLFF. The chain carries TRBV2 and TRBJ1-4; D is unclear. CDR1 is SNHLY and CDR2 is FYNNEI in the germline V gene. The CDR3 is made up of 15 amino acids. Trimming stripped 5 bases from V and 0 bases from J, with 10 bases between.

The gene calls are TRBV6-1 and TRBJ2-1; no firm D call. The CDR3 contains 14 residues. Deletions cut 2 bases from V and 8 bases from J, with 13 bases between. Germline lookup yields CDR1 MNHNS and CDR2 SASEGT. The CDR3, as DNA: TGTGCCAGCAGTGAAAGACCCACGGTCGATGAGCAGTTCTTC. This sequence encodes CASSERPTVDEQFF.

About this clone: Different DNA sequences within this sample yield the same CDR3. CDR3: CASSLEAGVTEAFF. The CDR3 region has the DNA TGCGCCAGCAGCTTGGAGGCAGGGGTTACTGAAGCTTTCTTT. The gene calls are TRBV5-1 and TRBJ1-1, with D possibly matching TRBD1 (6 bases). Germline CDR1 SGHRS, CDR2 YFSETQ. The germline V and J ends were trimmed by 0 bases and 5 bases, with 11 bases remaining between them. The CDR3 loop spans 14 amino acids.

This rearrangement joins TRBV7-2 to TRBJ1-2, with D perhaps TRBD1 (5 bases). This CDR3 has 13 residues. The germline V gene has CDR1 SGHTA and CDR2 FQGNSA. The germline V and J ends were trimmed by 3 bases and 8 bases, with 13 bases remaining between them. The CDR3 loop reads CASSFDGAWGYTF. The CDR3 nucleotides are TGTGCCAGCAGCTTCGACGGGGCTTGGGGCTACACCTTC.

The V gene is TRBV11-2, the J gene TRBJ2-1; D perhaps matches TRBD1 (6 bases). This CDR3 spans 15 amino acids. The V and J ends lost 0 bases and 6 bases respectively, with 12 bases between them. In germline, CDR1 is SGHAT, CDR2 FQNNGV. The chain's CDR3 is CASSLEAPDSNEQFF. The CDR3 DNA reads as TGTGCCAGCAGCTTAGAAGCCCCGGACAGCAATGAGCAGTTCTTC.

The rearrangement joins TRBV7-8 to TRBJ2-7; 8 bases agree with TRBD1. This CDR3 is built from 13 residues. Germline lookup yields CDR1 SGHVS and CDR2 FQNEAQ. V shed 3 bases and J 7 bases; nucleotides not matched to a gene: 5. CDR3 sequence (DNA): TGTGCCAGCAGCTTCCAGGGGGCAGGGGAGCAGTACTTC. This encodes CASSFQGAGEQYF.

The V call is TRBV11-1, the J call TRBJ1-1; TRBD1 agrees at 8 bases. This CDR3 has 16 residues. With V trimmed by 5 bases and J by 0 bases, 8 bases remained unmatched. Per the germline V gene, CDR1 is SGHAT and CDR2 is FQDESV (reference sequence). DNA for the CDR3: TGTGCCAGCAGCAGGACGACAGGGGACATGAACACTGAAGCTTTCTTT. Translated: CASSRTTGDMNTEAFF. The whole variable domain, remainder taken from reference TRBV11-1 and TRBJ1-1, is EAEVAQSPRYKITEKSQAVAFWCDPISGHATLYWYRQILGQGPELLVQFQDESVVDDSQLPKDRFSAERLKGVDSTLKIQPAELGDSAMYLCASSRTTGDMNTEAFFGQGTRLTVV.

The V and J genes are TRBV6-1 and TRBJ2-4; TRBD1 aligns across 10 bases. J lost 6 bases, V lost 2 bases, and 4 bases had no gene match. Germline-derived CDR1 and CDR2 are MNHNS and SASEGT. There are 15 residues in the CDR3. The DNA of the CDR3 is TGTGCCAGCAGTGAACGGGGACAGGGGATAAACATTCAGTACTTC. This translates into CASSERGQGINIQYF.

About this clone itself: A much larger clonotype is one base distant, so this may be a read error. The chain links TRBV11-3 to TRBJ1-1, with 8 bases that match TRBD1. From germline, CDR1 is SGHNT and CDR2 YENEEA. The trim removed 5 bases at V and 3 bases at J, leaving 2 bases unmatched. The CDR3 sequence is 13 residues long. The CDR3 nucleotides read TGTGCCAGCAGCGTACAGGGGGACACTGAAGCTTTCTTT. Its protein is CASSVQGDTEAFF.

The V gene is TRBV5-1, the J gene TRBJ2-7, with a weak D call TRBD1 (5 bases). There are 14 residues in the CDR3. The V and J ends lost 4 bases and 1 base respectively, with 12 bases between them. Germline loops: CDR1 SGHRS, CDR2 YFSETQ. In DNA, the CDR3 is TGCGCCAGCAGCCGCAGACAGAGGTCCTACGAGCAGTACTTC. As protein: CASSRRQRSYEQYF.

The rearrangement links TRBV5-8 to TRBJ2-3; no firm D call. Germline V gives CDR1 SGHTS, CDR2 YDEGEE. V shed 6 bases and J shed 2 bases, with 10 bases lying between them. This CDR3 contains 13 residues. CDR3 bases: TGTGCCAGCACCCTCCGGGTCACAGATACGCAGTATTTT. Protein sequence: CASTLRVTDTQYF. Using reference TRBV5-8 and TRBJ2-3 for the parts outside the CDR3, the full variable domain is EAGVTQSPTHLIKTRGQQATLRCSPISGHTSVYWYQQALGLGLQFLLWYDEGEERNRGNFPPRFSGRQFPNYSSELNVNALELEDSALYLCASTLRVTDTQYFGPGTRLTVL.

This rearrangement joins TRBV28 to TRBJ2-7; D might be TRBD2 (6 bases). This CDR3 has 14 amino acids. Trimming shortened V by 7 bases and J by 1 base, and 14 bases separated the two germline ends. From germline, CDR1 is MDHEN and CDR2 SYDVKM. CDR3: CASTSGGASYEQYF. CDR3 nucleotide sequence: TGTGCCAGCACCTCTGGCGGGGCGTCCTACGAGCAGTACTTC.

The chain uses TRBV19 and TRBJ2-7; TRBD2 matches 7 bases. The CDR3 totals 15 residues. Germline CDR1 LNHDA, CDR2 SQIVND (reference sequence). Trimming removed 6 bases from V and 2 bases from J; junction bases left unmatched: 10. The CDR3 here is CASSAGTTHPYEQYF. As DNA, the CDR3 is TGTGCCAGTAGCGCCGGGACTACCCACCCCTACGAGCAGTACTTC.

The chain recombines TRBV2 with TRBJ1-2; TRBD1 is a possible D gene (6 bases). Germline values: CDR1 SNHLY, CDR2 FYNNEI. V was pared by 4 bases and J by 0 bases, with 12 bases between. The CDR3 is 15 amino acids. In nucleotides, the CDR3 is TGTGCCAGCAGTGTCAGGGGATTAGCTAACTATGGCTACACCTTC. Residues: CASSVRGLANYGYTF.

The V and J genes are TRBV11-2 and TRBJ1-1, with D unresolved. Germline assignment: CDR1 SGHAT and CDR2 FQNNGV. CDR3 length: 14 amino acids. Trimming shortened V by 3 bases and J by 5 bases, and 13 bases separated the two germline ends. The CDR3: CASSLGYGVTEAFF. DNA for the CDR3: TGTGCCAGCAGCTTGGGGTACGGGGTTACTGAAGCTTTCTTT.

Notes on this clone: Other DNA sequences within the sample encode an identical CDR3. The gene calls are TRBV9 and TRBJ2-1; D is unclear. The germline V gene encodes CDR1 SGDLS and CDR2 YYNGEE. Trimming stripped 0 bases from V and 7 bases from J, with 14 bases between. CDR3 length: 15 residues. CDR3 coding DNA: TGTGCCAGCAGCGTAGAGGTGGGAAGGTATAATGAGCAGTTCTTC. It specifies CASSVEVGRYNEQFF.

The rearrangement uses TRBV18 and TRBJ1-4; tentative D call: TRBD1 (5 bases). The CDR3 contains 15 residues. Germline-derived CDR1 and CDR2 are KGHSH and LQKENI. V shed 6 bases and J shed 7 bases, with 18 bases lying between them. Here the CDR3 reads CASSRPGGTREKLFF. For the CDR3, the DNA is TGTGCCAGCTCCCGTCCCGGGGGGACCCGTGAAAAACTGTTTTTT.

The sample holds one count of this clone. V usage is TRBV27 and J usage is TRBJ2-3, with 7 bases fitting TRBD2. Germline values: CDR1 MNHEY, CDR2 SMNVEV (reference sequence). The CDR3 consists of 13 residues. Germline trimming cut 4 bases from V and 6 bases from J; bases unmatched to any gene: 4. The chain's CDR3 is CASSSRRGDTQYF. The CDR3 nucleotides are TGTGCCAGCAGTTCACGGCGGGGGGATACGCAGTATTTT.

The chain recombines TRBV7-2 with TRBJ2-3, with D unresolved. Germline lookup yields CDR1 SGHTA and CDR2 FQGNSA. V lost 1 base, J lost 6 bases, and 14 bases lay in between. The length of the CDR3 is 15 residues. CDR3 coding DNA: TGTGCCAGCAGCTTAGTGGGGTTCAATGTGGATACGCAGTATTTT. Translation: CASSLVGFNVDTQYF. The entire variable domain, with the rest obtained from reference TRBV7-2 and TRBJ2-3, is as follows: GAGVSQSPSNKVTEKGKDVELRCDPISGHTALYWYRQSLGQGLEFLIYFQGNSAPDKSGLPSDRFSAERTGGSVSTLTIQRTQQEDSAVYLCASSLVGFNVDTQYFGPGTRLTVL.